The clone carrying this T cell receptor (beta chain) was counted ten times or more. Its antigen is currently unknown. The sample originates from a study of T cells after yellow fever vaccination. Notes on the study in general: Compared with primary, the secondary response was weaker and peaked at day 5, not 15. Clonotypes shared by both compartments, CD4 and CD8, made up a small share.

CDR1 and CDR2 from the germline V gene are KGHDR and SFDVKD. Trimming at V came to 6 bases and at J to 7 bases, leaving 1 base not matched to a gene. The CDR3 length is 11 residues. Via MiXCR, TCRdb re-called the 5' RACE reads, giving one row per CDR3 protein. This table has some 220,000 distinct CDR3 sequences, under 3.5% appearing once. Sequences were derived from CD4+ T cells sorted from PBMCs, sampled 10 days after the yellow fever booster vaccination. This chain links TRBV24-1 with TRBJ1-1; 7 bases match TRBD1. The receptor was isolated from a man aged 18 to 30 who received the YFV17D yellow fever vaccine. The CDR3 DNA follows: TGTGCCACCAGTACAGGGGATGAAGCTTTCTTT. Translating gives CATSTGDEAFF.